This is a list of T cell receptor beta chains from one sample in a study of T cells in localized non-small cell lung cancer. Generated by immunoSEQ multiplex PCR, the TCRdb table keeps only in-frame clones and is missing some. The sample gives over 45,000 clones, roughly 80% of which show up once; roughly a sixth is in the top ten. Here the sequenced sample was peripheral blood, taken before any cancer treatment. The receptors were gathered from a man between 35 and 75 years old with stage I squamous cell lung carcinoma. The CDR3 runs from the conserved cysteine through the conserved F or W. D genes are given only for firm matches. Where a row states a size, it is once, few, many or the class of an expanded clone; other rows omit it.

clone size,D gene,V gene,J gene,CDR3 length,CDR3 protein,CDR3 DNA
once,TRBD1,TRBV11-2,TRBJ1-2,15,CASSLEQGAIYGYTF,TGTGCCAGCAGCTTAGAACAGGGGGCGATTTATGGCTACACCTTC
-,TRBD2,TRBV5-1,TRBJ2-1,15,CASSLLTSGGNEQFF,TGCGCCAGCAGCTTGCTTACTAGCGGAGGGAATGAGCAGTTCTTC
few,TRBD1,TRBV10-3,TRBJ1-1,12,CALRGANTEAFF,TGTGCCCTCAGGGGGGCGAACACTGAAGCTTTCTTT
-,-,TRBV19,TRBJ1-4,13,CASAGTLGEKLFF,TGTGCCAGTGCCGGGACACTCGGTGAAAAACTGTTTTTT
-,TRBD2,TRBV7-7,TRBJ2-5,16,CASSLASGGGRETQYF,TGTGCCAGCAGCTTAGCTAGCGGGGGGGGCCGGGAGACCCAGTACTTC
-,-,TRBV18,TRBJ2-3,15,CASSPTGASTDTQYF,TGTGCCAGCTCACCTACGGGGGCGAGCACAGATACGCAGTATTTT
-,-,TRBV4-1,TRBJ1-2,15,CASSNKNRKTYGYTF,TGCGCCAGCAGCAATAAGAACCGAAAGACCTATGGCTACACCTTC
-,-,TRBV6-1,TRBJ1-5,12,CASSGLGQPQHF,TGTGCCAGCAGTGGCCTGGGGCAGCCCCAGCATTTT
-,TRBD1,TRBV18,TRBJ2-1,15,CASSEGQGRSNEQFF,TGTGCCAGCTCGGAAGGACAGGGGCGGAGCAATGAGCAGTTCTTC
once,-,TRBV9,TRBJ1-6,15,CASSVEAFPNSPLHF,TGTGCCAGCAGCGTAGAGGCTTTCCCTAATTCACCCCTCCACTTT
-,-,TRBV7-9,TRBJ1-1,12,CASSPGSYEAFF,TGTGCCAGCAGCCCTGGGAGTTATGAAGCTTTCTTT
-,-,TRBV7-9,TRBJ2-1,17,CASSSPTVTSSYNEQFF,TGTGCCAGCAGCTCGCCGACAGTTACGAGCTCCTACAATGAGCAGTTCTTC
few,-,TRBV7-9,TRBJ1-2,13,CASSRPLLDGYTF,TGTGCCAGCAGTCGTCCCCTTTTAGATGGCTACACCTTC
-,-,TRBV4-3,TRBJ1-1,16,CASSTSPGGVNTEAFF,TGCGCCAGCAGCACTTCCCCCGGGGGGGTGAACACTGAAGCTTTCTTT
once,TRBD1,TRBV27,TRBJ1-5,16,CASSVRTGAVNQPQHF,TGTGCCAGCAGTGTTAGGACAGGGGCGGTCAATCAGCCCCAGCATTTT
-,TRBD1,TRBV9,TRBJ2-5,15,CASSPTTGGRETQYF,TGTGCCAGCAGCCCAACTACAGGGGGCAGAGAGACCCAGTACTTC
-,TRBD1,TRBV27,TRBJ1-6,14,CASRVTGGNSPLHF,TGTGCCAGCAGGGTGACAGGGGGTAATTCACCCCTCCACTTT
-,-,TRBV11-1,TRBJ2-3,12,CASSPHTDTQYF,TGTGCCAGCAGCCCGCACACAGATACGCAGTATTTT
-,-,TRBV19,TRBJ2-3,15,CASSITTRATDTQYF,TGTGCCAGTAGTATTACTACCCGAGCCACAGATACGCAGTATTTT
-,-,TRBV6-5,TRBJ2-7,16,CASSYRASLALYEQYF,TGTGCCAGCAGTTACCGGGCCAGTCTGGCACTCTACGAGCAGTACTTC
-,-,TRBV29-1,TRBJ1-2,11,CSVEDLPGYTF,TGCAGCGTTGAGGACCTCCCGGGCTACACCTTC
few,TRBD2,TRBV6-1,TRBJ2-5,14,CASRGGGAQETQYF,TGTGCCAGCAGGGGCGGGGGGGCACAAGAGACCCAGTACTTC
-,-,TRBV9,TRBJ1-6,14,CASSEVGRNSPLHF,TGTGCCAGCAGTGAGGTGGGTCGGAATTCACCCCTCCACTTT
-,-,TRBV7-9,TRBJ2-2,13,CASQRSNRGELFF,TGTGCCAGCCAACGGTCGAATCGCGGGGAGCTGTTTTTT
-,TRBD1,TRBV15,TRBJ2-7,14,CATSRGQGSDEQYF,TGTGCCACCAGCAGAGGACAGGGCAGCGACGAGCAGTACTTC
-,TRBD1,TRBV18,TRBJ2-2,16,CASSPPTGGNTGELFF,TGTGCCAGCTCACCACCGACAGGGGGCAACACCGGGGAGCTGTTTTTT
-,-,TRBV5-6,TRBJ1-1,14,CASSRDIGGTEAFF,TGTGCCAGCAGCCGTGACATAGGGGGCACTGAAGCTTTCTTT
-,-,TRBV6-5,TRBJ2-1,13,CASSYSLGNEQFF,TGTGCCAGCAGTTACTCCTTGGGGAATGAGCAGTTCTTC
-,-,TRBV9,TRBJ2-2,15,CASSVAIQSTGELFF,TGTGCCAGCAGCGTAGCTATCCAGTCCACCGGGGAGCTGTTTTTT
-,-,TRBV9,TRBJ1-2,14,CASSAGDSNYGYTF,TGTGCCAGCAGCGCAGGGGACTCTAACTATGGCTACACCTTC
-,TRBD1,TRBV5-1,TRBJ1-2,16,CASSLVATGELWSYTF,TGCGCCAGCAGCTTGGTGGCGACAGGGGAACTATGGAGCTACACCTTC
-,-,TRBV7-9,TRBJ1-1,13,CASSLLTGTEAFF,TGTGCCAGCAGCTTACTTACCGGCACTGAAGCTTTCTTT
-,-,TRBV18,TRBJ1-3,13,CASSQDSGNTIYF,TGTGCCAGCTCACAAGATTCTGGAAACACCATATATTTT
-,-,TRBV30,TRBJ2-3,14,CAWSVSVGTDTQYF,TGTGCCTGGAGTGTTAGCGTGGGAACAGATACGCAGTATTTT
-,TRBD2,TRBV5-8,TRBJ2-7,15,CASSLDGGGTYEQYF,TGTGCCAGCAGCTTGGATGGGGGGGGAACCTACGAGCAGTACTTC
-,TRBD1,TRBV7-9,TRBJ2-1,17,CASSFITWTGISNEQFF,TGTGCCAGCAGCTTCATCACCTGGACAGGGATATCCAATGAGCAGTTCTTC
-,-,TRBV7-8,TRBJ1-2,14,CASSSAGGNYGYTF,TGTGCCAGCAGCTCCGCGGGGGGCAACTATGGCTACACCTTC
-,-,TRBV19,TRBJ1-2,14,CASNVKRAGYGYTF,TGTGCCAGTAACGTTAAGAGGGCGGGTTATGGCTACACCTTC
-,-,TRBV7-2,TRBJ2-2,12,CASSLESGELFF,TGTGCCAGCAGCTTAGAAAGCGGGGAGCTGTTTTTT
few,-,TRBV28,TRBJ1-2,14,CASSPPQGGYGYTF,TGTGCCAGCAGTCCGCCACAGGGTGGCTATGGCTACACCTTC